Reported below is one T cell receptor beta chain. The antigen it recognizes is unknown. The input lacks base qualities; no much larger clone sits a single base away. The germline ends are 18 bases apart after V is trimmed by 1 base and J by 6 bases. From the cysteine up to the phenylalanine, the CDR3 has a length of 16 residues. Just CDR3 DNA is preserved here, 48 bases in frame from base 1. Sequences LGHNT (CDR1) and FRNRAP (CDR2) are obtained from the germline V gene. This sample was included in a study of cytomegalovirus exposure and HLA in healthy donors (TCRdb year 2017). As for the study more broadly: A later analysis indicated that the roughly 120 validation repertoires were generated on the platform also employed for the approximately 700 repertoires of the first cohort. The study aimed to test whether cataloging public T cell receptors could reveal signatures of past pathogen exposure. Along with the approximately 650-subject first cohort, a separate validation cohort of 120 different subjects was used. High-throughput TCR immunosequencing, statistical association of individual TCRs with disease status, and machine learning were combined to predict cytomegalovirus infection status.

Study-level results and caveats: Of the cluster scores, approximately 95% were above 0 in a later analysis, which found that TCRs clustered in the first cohort also tended to co-occur in the 130 or so validation repertoires. The classifier was reported to diagnose cytomegalovirus status with high specificity and sensitivity in both the original cohort and the validation cohort. The study listed 150 to 200 TCR beta chains as associated with cytomegalovirus. Across donors, most TCR sequences were observed very rarely, whereas some public TCRs were present in many individuals. Three of the identified cytomegalovirus-associated TCR beta chains were confirmed in vitro to be specific for cytomegalovirus antigens. A later analysis lacked HLA typing for the validation cohort, so it scored co-occurrence in that cohort across all 130 or so repertoires. It was suggested by the authors that the approach could potentially be generalized to other disease states and immunological phenotypes.

Library preparation was by the immunoSEQ multiplex PCR assay. Turning to the authors' computational methods: To diagnose cytomegalovirus status from the catalog of TCR beta chain sequences, a statistical classification framework was built. TCRdb took this table from immuneACCESS and kept in-frame rearrangements with V and J called. Such tables lack part of the clones; where checked against another copy, unresolved V genes explain under half of the gap, and the rest is unexplained. Clonal size and the V and J genes are those of that table, whereas D and trimming came from the DNA. Present in this sample are under 80,000 clones, approximately 93% of which were seen just once. Clones ranked in the top ten supply roughly 3.4% of the sample. Donors formed part of the validation cohort, which comprised over a hundred subjects and was distinct from the first cohort of some 700 subjects.

The sample was PBMCs. The receptor comes from a woman aged 18-29 years in good health and CMV-seropositive. The V and J segments used are TRBV12-5 and TRBJ1-2; there is no confident call for the D gene. The DNA is as follows: TGTGCTAGTGGTTTGGACCCCAATGGAGGGCCAGATGGCTACACCTTC. It translates to CASGLDPNGGPDGYTF.